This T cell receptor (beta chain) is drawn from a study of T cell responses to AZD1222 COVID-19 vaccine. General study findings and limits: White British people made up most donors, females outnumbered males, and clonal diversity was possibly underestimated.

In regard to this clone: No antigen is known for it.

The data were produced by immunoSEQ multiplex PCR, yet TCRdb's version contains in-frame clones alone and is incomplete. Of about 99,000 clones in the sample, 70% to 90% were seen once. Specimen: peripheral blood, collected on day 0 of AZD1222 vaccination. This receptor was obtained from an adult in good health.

In DNA, the CDR3 is TGTGCCAGCTCACCTGCACGAGAGACCCAGTACTTC. Translating it yields CASSPARETQYF. The chain recombines TRBV18 with TRBJ2-5; D uncertain. The V end was cut by 3 bases, the J end by 4 bases, with 6 bases between. In germline, CDR1 is KGHSH, CDR2 LQKENI. This CDR3 comprises 12 residues. Full variable domain (missing parts from reference TRBV18 and TRBJ2-5): NAGVMQNPRHLVRRRGQEARLRCSPMKGHSHVYWYRQLPEEGLKFMVYLQKENIIDESGMPKERFSAEFPKEGPSILRIQQVVRGDSAAYFCASSPARETQYFGPGTRLLVL.